These 27 T cell receptor beta chains originate from one sample sequenced in a study of CD8+CD57+ T cells in acquired aplastic anemia. Template material for TCR beta VDJ and CDR3 profiling consisted of genomic DNA. One entry per CDR3 protein, called by TCRdb with MiXCR from the reads. The table shows 150,000 to 200,000 distinct CDR3 sequences, with approximately 49% occurring only once. Sequenced material: sorted CD4+, CD8+, or CD8+CD57+ T cells (not recorded which) from PBMCs. The receptors come from a human donor in good health.

This clonotype was counted ten times or more. The DNA of the CDR3 is TGCGCCAGCGGTTCACCCCTCCACTTT. This codes for CASGSPLHF. V gene TRBV10-2 combines with J gene TRBJ1-6; no clear D. Trimming took 8 bases from V and 9 from J, leaving 2 bases between them. Germline assignment: CDR1 WSHSY and CDR2 SAAADI. CDR3 length: 9 residues.

The CDR3 protein is CSASNSGGTYEQYF. CDR3 in DNA: TGCAGTGCTAGTAATAGCGGTGGGACCTACGAGCAGTACTTC. The chain carries TRBV20-1 and TRBJ2-7, with TRBD2 as a possible D gene (6 bases). V was pared by 3 bases and J by 2 bases, with 14 bases between. In germline, CDR1 is DFQATT, CDR2 SNEGSKA (reference sequence). This CDR3 has 14 amino acids.

A word on this clonotype: This may come from a read error, since a much larger clone is one base off. The CDR3 sequence: CASSAGEQPGLAVQGTQYF. The CDR3 nucleotides read TGTGCCAGCAGCGCCGGAGAACAACCCGGACTAGCGGTACAAGGGACCCAGTACTTC. V usage is TRBV9 and J usage is TRBJ2-5, with 10 bases fitting TRBD2. CDR1 is SGDLS and CDR2 is YYNGEE in the germline V gene. This CDR3 has 19 amino acids.

The rearrangement links TRBV7-2 to TRBJ1-1; perhaps TRBD1 as D (6 bases). The CDR3 has 14 residues. The germline CDR1 and CDR2 sequences are SGHTA and FQGNSA. Trimming left V 3 bases short and J 1 base short, with 9 bases between. In nucleotides, the CDR3 is TGTGCCAGCAGCTTGGGACACCGGAACACTGAAGCTTTCTTT. This sequence encodes CASSLGHRNTEAFF.

This chain links TRBV24-1 with TRBJ2-5; D not resolved. Trimming took 0 bases from V and 4 from J, leaving 11 bases between them. The germline V gene encodes CDR1 KGHDR and CDR2 SFDVKD. The CDR3 loop spans 15 amino acids. The CDR3 protein is CATSDLGRLRETQYF. In DNA, the CDR3 is TGTGCCACCAGTGATTTGGGCAGGCTTCGAGAGACCCAGTACTTC.

This clonotype was detected many times. J is TRBJ2-6 and V is TRBV6-5; no clear D. CDR1 and CDR2 from the germline V gene are MNHEY and SVGAGI. V lost 0 bases, J lost 0 bases, and 6 bases lay in between. The CDR3 has 16 residues. CDR3 nucleotides: TGTGCCAGCAGTTACTCGACCTACTCTGGGGCCAACGTCCTGACTTTC. Amino acids: CASSYSTYSGANVLTF.

This clonotype came up many times. This chain connects TRBV2 to TRBJ2-1; 9 bases match TRBD1. Germline V gives CDR1 SNHLY, CDR2 FYNNEI. The V gene end was trimmed by 6 bases and the J gene end by 6 bases; junction bases not matched to a gene: 3. The CDR3 has 13 residues. The CDR3 region is CASRYRGLNEQFF. The CDR3, as DNA: TGTGCCAGCAGGTACAGGGGGCTCAATGAGCAGTTCTTC.

Ten or more counts support this clonotype. This chain uses TRBV20-1 with TRBJ1-1; unclear D gene. This CDR3 is built from 14 residues. Germline CDR1 DFQATT, CDR2 SNEGSKA (reference sequence). Trimming cost V 3 bases and J 0 bases, with 11 bases left between them. CDR3 nucleotide sequence: TGCAGTGCTAGTGTTGGGTTGATGAACACTGAAGCTTTCTTT. This encodes CSASVGLMNTEAFF.

The rearrangement links TRBV10-3 to TRBJ1-6, with a possible D match to TRBD1 (5 bases). Between the trimmed V and J ends, which lost 6 bases and 8 bases, there was a span of 11 bases. The CDR3 covers 13 residues. Germline assignment: CDR1 ENHRY and CDR2 SYGVKD. CDR3 sequence (DNA): TGTGCCATCAGCGGGACTTGGGATTCACCCCTCCACTTT. Amino acid sequence: CAISGTWDSPLHF.

The rearrangement uses TRBV2 and TRBJ2-1; D possibly corresponds to TRBD1 (6 bases). CDR3 length equals 15 residues. The germline V gene has CDR1 SNHLY and CDR2 FYNNEI. V was clipped by 6 bases and J by 6 bases, with 18 bases between them. The CDR3 reads CASRYRVLQGNEQFF. CDR3 sequence (DNA): TGTGCCAGCAGGTACAGGGTTCTACAGGGCAATGAGCAGTTCTTC.

A note on this clonotype: A much larger clonotype is one base distant, so this may be a read error. Here the CDR3 omits its conserved ending phenylalanine or tryptophan, so a read error is the likely source. J is TRBJ1-1 and V is TRBV6-1, with 8 bases lining up with TRBD1. The CDR3 spans 14 residues. V lost 6 bases, J lost 1 base, and 4 bases stayed unmatched. The germline gives CDR1 MNHNS, CDR2 SASEGT. The CDR3 DNA is TGTGCCAGCAGGAGAGACAGGGGGAACACTGAAGCTTTCCTT. It codes for CASRRDRGNTEAFL.

Comments on this clonotype: The junction differs from germline at one of its ends, possibly a read error. The V and J genes are TRBV24-1 and TRBJ2-3; perhaps D is TRBD1 or TRBD2 (5 bases each). CDR1 is KGHDR and CDR2 is SFDVKD in the germline V gene. CDR3 length equals 14 residues. CDR3 bases: TGTGCCACCAGTGACCCGGGACGCACAGATACGCAGTGTTTT. Its protein product is CATSDPGRTDTQCF.

Note on this clonotype: The conserved phenylalanine or tryptophan is not found at the CDR3 terminus, so this likely reflects a read error. The DNA is omitted, as the CDR3 cannot be located on it reliably, and the CDR3 follows TCRdb's listing. This chain uses TRBV12-3 or TRBV12-4 with TRBJ2-6; no DNA check was done on the table's D call, TRBD2. The CDR3 totals 11 residues, both ends included. The CDR3 protein is CASSFSSGRSI.

Only a few counts were recorded for this clonotype. The gene calls are TRBV12-3 or TRBV12-4 and TRBJ2-4; TRBD2 matches 8 bases. V was pared by 2 bases and J by 6 bases, with 3 bases of the junction left unmatched. The CDR3 loop spans 14 amino acids. In nucleotides, the CDR3 is TGTGCCAGCAGTTTACGGCTAGCGGGAAACATTCAGTACTTC. The encoded protein is CASSLRLAGNIQYF.

V gene TRBV2 combines with J gene TRBJ1-6; 12 bases map to TRBD1. The CDR3 contains 15 residues. Trimming took 6 bases from V and 9 from J; bases not matched to a gene: 6. The germline V gene encodes CDR1 SNHLY and CDR2 FYNNEI. CDR3 amino acids: CASSGGQGARSPLHF. The CDR3 coding sequence is TGTGCCAGCAGCGGGGGACAGGGGGCACGTTCACCCCTCCACTTT. The whole variable domain, filled in from reference TRBV2 and TRBJ1-6, reads EPEVTQTPSHQVTQMGQEVILRCVPISNHLYFYWYRQILGQKVEFLVSFYNNEISEKSEIFDDQFSVERPDGSNFTLKIRSTKLEDSAMYFCASSGGQGARSPLHFGNGTRLTVT.

This clonotype was seen at least ten times. The chain employs TRBV12-3 or TRBV12-4 and TRBJ1-1; possibly TRBD1 for D (6 bases). The CDR3 is 14 amino acids. With 3 bases removed from V and 2 bases from J, the gap between germline ends came to 10 bases. CDR3 sequence (DNA): TGTGCCAGCAGTTTCGACAGGTTTAACACTGAAGCTTTCTTT. Amino acids: CASSFDRFNTEAFF.

This clonotype was seen repeatedly, ten times or more. The genes are TRBV6-1 and TRBJ2-1, with a possible D match to TRBD2 (6 bases). The CDR3 length is 14 residues. V was trimmed by 4 bases and J by 7 bases, leaving 14 bases between them. The germline gives CDR1 MNHNS, CDR2 SASEGT. The CDR3 spells CASSASGVRNEQFF. The CDR3 DNA reads TGTGCCAGCAGTGCGTCGGGAGTAAGGAATGAGCAGTTCTTC.

This clonotype has at least ten counts. The chain has TRBV30 and TRBJ2-7; D gene unclear. Per germline, CDR1 GTSNPN and CDR2 SVGIG (reference sequence). The CDR3 consists of 12 residues. V was pared by 0 bases and J by 6 bases, with 9 bases between. The CDR3 loop reads CAWSVSSVEQYF. CDR3 DNA: TGTGCCTGGAGTGTATCGTCAGTCGAGCAGTACTTC.

This clonotype turned up a few times. The chain combines TRBV7-3 with TRBJ2-7, with TRBD1 identical over 10 bases. This CDR3 has 13 residues. V was clipped by 5 bases and J by 5 bases; unmatched bases: 3. CDR1 is SGHTA and CDR2 is FQGTGA in the germline V gene. CDR3 amino acids: CASSLTGGNEQYF. CDR3 in DNA: TGTGCCAGCAGCCTGACAGGGGGCAACGAGCAGTACTTC.

This clonotype was seen many times. V gene TRBV27 combines with J gene TRBJ2-7, with D unclear. Germline V gene data show CDR1 as MNHEY and CDR2 as SMNVEV (reference sequence). V was clipped by 0 bases and J by 2 bases, with 5 bases between them. The CDR3 spans 13 residues. CDR3 protein: CASSLSGPYEQYF. CDR3 nucleotide sequence: TGTGCCAGCAGTTTATCTGGCCCCTACGAGCAGTACTTC.

The rearrangement links TRBV7-8 to TRBJ2-7; 14 positions agree with TRBD2. Unmatched junction bases numbered 3, after V lost 3 bases and J lost 2 bases. The CDR3 is made up of 16 amino acids. CDR1 and CDR2 (germline): SGHVS, FQNEAQ. CDR3 amino acids: CASSFLGLAGAYEQYF. The CDR3 coding sequence is TGTGCCAGCAGCTTCCTGGGACTAGCGGGGGCCTACGAGCAGTACTTC.

The J gene is TRBJ1-2, the V gene TRBV25-1, with D uncertain. CDR3 length equals 13 residues. Germline CDR1 and CDR2: MGHDK and SYGVNS. V lost 5 bases and J lost 1, with 8 bases in between. CDR3 sequence: CASSPQSNYGYTF. The DNA for the CDR3 is TGTGCCAGCAGTCCTCAGAGTAACTATGGCTACACCTTC.

This clonotype was observed a few times. CDR3 in amino acids: CASRGEGRASPLHF. CDR3 DNA: TGTGCCAGCAGGGGAGAGGGCAGGGCCTCACCCCTCCACTTT. This rearrangement joins TRBV2 to TRBJ1-6; maybe TRBD1 (5 bases). V lost 6 bases and J 10 bases, leaving 16 bases between the germline ends. CDR1 and CDR2 from the germline V gene are SNHLY and FYNNEI. The CDR3 is made up of 14 amino acids. The complete variable domain, with remaining parts taken from reference TRBV2 and TRBJ1-6, reads EPEVTQTPSHQVTQMGQEVILRCVPISNHLYFYWYRQILGQKVEFLVSFYNNEISEKSEIFDDQFSVERPDGSNFTLKIRSTKLEDSAMYFCASRGEGRASPLHFGNGTRLTVT.

The rearrangement uses TRBV20-1 and TRBJ2-7; 7 positions match TRBD2. The germline V gene encodes CDR1 DFQATT and CDR2 SNEGSKA (reference sequence). CDR3 length: 15 residues. Unmatched junction bases numbered 15, after V lost 6 bases and J lost 4 bases. The CDR3 DNA reads as TGCAGTGCCCAAACAAGACCGGGACTAACTTACGAGCAGTACTTC. It encodes CSAQTRPGLTYEQYF.

Ten or more counts support this clonotype. The CDR3 DNA reads as TGTGCCAGCAGCTATAGAGGGACAGGGGGCGGGTATGAGCAGTTCTTC. Its protein is CASSYRGTGGGYEQFF. The chain combines TRBV7-9 with TRBJ2-1; 12 positions match TRBD1. V lost 4 bases and J lost 8; bases outside the gene matches: 9. The germline gives CDR1 SEHNR, CDR2 FQNEAQ (reference sequence). The CDR3 totals 16 residues.

Of note for this clonotype: This clone may be a read error of a much larger clone one base away. The chain joins TRBV9 to TRBJ2-5, with D uncertain. The CDR3 runs 12 residues. Germline values: CDR1 SGDLS, CDR2 YYNGEE. CDR3 nucleotides: TGTGCCAGCAGCCGGCGGCAAGAGACCCGGTACTTC. As protein: CASSRRQETRYF.

This clonotype was seen a few times. This chain links TRBV10-3 with TRBJ2-1, with TRBD2 identical over 10 bases. The J segment lost 7 bases and the V segment lost 1 base, leaving 4 bases of the junction unmatched. From germline, CDR1 is ENHRY and CDR2 SYGVKD. This CDR3 is built from 15 residues. The CDR3 DNA reads as TGTGCCATCAGTGAGTTGAGCGGGAGGGATAATGAGCAGTTCTTC. Its translation: CAISELSGRDNEQFF.